Below are 13 T cell receptor beta chains sequenced from a single sample in a study of response to subunit inactivated influenza vaccine. TCRdb re-derived calls from the RT-PCR reads in MiXCR, one entry per CDR3 protein. The repertoire consists of 630,000 or so distinct CDR3 sequences, with 15% to 19% occurring once and the leading ten covering approximately 10%. This material consisted of PBMCs from blood, taken approximately 13 days after vaccination. The source is a man aged 45-60 years who received an inactivated influenza vaccine.

The chain links TRBV9 to TRBJ2-3; TRBD2 matches at 7 bases. CDR1 SGDLS and CDR2 YYNGEE come from the germline V gene. With V trimmed by 0 bases and J by 4 bases, 11 bases remained unmatched. This CDR3 region has 17 residues. This CDR3 reads CASSVAYGGSWADTQYF. CDR3 coding DNA: TGTGCCAGCAGCGTAGCTTATGGCGGGAGTTGGGCAGATACGCAGTATTTT.

The V and J genes are TRBV4-1 and TRBJ2-2, with TRBD1 as a possible D gene (6 bases). Trimming took 0 bases from V and 3 from J, leaving 20 bases between them. Germline V gives CDR1 MGHRA, CDR2 YSYEKL. The CDR3 runs to 19 residues. This chain's CDR3 is CASSQDFRGLKPYTGELFF. CDR3 nucleotide sequence: TGCGCCAGCAGCCAAGATTTTAGGGGGTTGAAGCCCTACACCGGGGAGCTGTTTTTT.

This chain connects TRBV20-1 to TRBJ2-1; no clear D. CDR3 size: 14 residues. The V end was cut by 0 bases, the J end by 5 bases, with 11 bases between. From germline, CDR1 is DFQATT and CDR2 SNEGSKA (reference sequence). The CDR3 bases are TGCAGTGCTAGAGATTTTTCAGCAAACAATGAGCAGTTCTTC. Translated: CSARDFSANNEQFF.

The chain uses TRBV9 and TRBJ2-1, with TRBD2 matching over 8 bases. The germline V gene has CDR1 SGDLS and CDR2 YYNGEE. The CDR3 has 15 amino acids. The V gene end was trimmed by 3 bases and the J gene end by 1 base; junction bases not matched to a gene: 3. CDR3 sequence: CASSESGSSYNEQFF. The CDR3 region has the DNA TGTGCCAGCAGCGAAAGCGGGAGTTCCTACAATGAGCAGTTCTTC.

The chain recombines TRBV3-1 with TRBJ2-5, with a possible D match to TRBD2 (7 bases). V lost 1 base and J 3 bases, leaving 21 bases between the germline ends. The germline V gene has CDR1 LGHDT and CDR2 YNNKEL (reference sequence). The CDR3 spans 18 residues. CDR3 amino acids: CASSQGMRGRAYKETQYF. In DNA form, the CDR3 reads TGTGCCAGCAGCCAAGGAATGAGGGGGAGGGCTTATAAAGAGACCCAGTACTTC.

The table lists this clonotype with a few counts. J is TRBJ2-3 and V is TRBV20-1, with 9 bases lining up with TRBD2. CDR1 is DFQATT and CDR2 is SNEGSKA in the germline V gene (reference sequence). The CDR3 extends over 17 amino acids. Losses at the gene ends were 0 bases for V and 2 bases for J; bases not matched to a gene: 9. The CDR3 bases are TGCAGTGCTAGAGATCTATCTAGCGGGGCCTTCACAGATACGCAGTATTTT. It translates to CSARDLSSGAFTDTQYF.

This clonotype showed up just a few times. The chain has TRBV6-2 or TRBV6-3 and TRBJ2-2, with TRBD2 matching 9 bases. The J segment lost 3 bases and the V segment lost 0 bases, leaving 5 bases of the junction unmatched. CDR1 is MNHEY and CDR2 is SVGEGT in the germline V gene. There are 17 residues in the CDR3. The CDR3 nucleotides are TGTGCCAGCAGTTACTCTCGCGGGGGGGCCGACACCGGGGAGCTGTTTTTT. Amino acid sequence: CASSYSRGGADTGELFF.

There are a few counts of this clonotype. The gene calls are TRBV4-3 and TRBJ2-5; the D gene is possibly TRBD2 (5 bases). From germline, CDR1 is LGHNA and CDR2 YSLEER. The CDR3 has 15 residues. V shed 0 bases and J shed 1 base, with 9 bases lying between them. This CDR3 reads CASSQDRGIQETQYF. The CDR3 nucleotides read TGCGCCAGCAGCCAAGATCGAGGGATCCAAGAGACCCAGTACTTC.

The chain carries TRBV5-1 and TRBJ2-5; 7 bases align to TRBD1. After removal of 5 bases from V and 5 bases from J, the junction contained 9 bases not matched to a gene. Germline assignment: CDR1 SGHRS and CDR2 YFSETQ. There are 14 residues in the CDR3. The CDR3 sequence: CASSTGQQRETQYF. The CDR3 DNA is TGCGCCAGCAGTACGGGACAGCAAAGGGAGACCCAGTACTTC.

This chain uses TRBV7-2 with TRBJ1-5, with D hard to call. V was trimmed by 4 bases and J by 8 bases, leaving 9 bases between them. This CDR3 spans 12 amino acids. Germline V gene sequence: CDR1 SGHTA, CDR2 FQGNSA. The CDR3 protein is CASSSAGEPQHF. CDR3 nucleotide sequence: TGTGCCAGCAGCTCCGCAGGAGAGCCCCAGCATTTT.

The chain has TRBV6-2 or TRBV6-3 and TRBJ2-7; D may match TRBD1 or TRBD2 (5 bases each). The V end lost 7 bases, the J end lost 10 bases, and 14 bases lay between the germline ends. The V gene's germline CDR1 is MNHEY and CDR2 SVGEGT. The CDR3 totals 11 residues. The CDR3 reads CASKKVGDQYF. The CDR3 DNA follows: TGTGCCAGCAAAAAGGTGGGGGACCAGTACTTC.

The sample holds many counts of this clonotype. The chain carries TRBV29-1 and TRBJ1-2; 8 bases line up with TRBD1. The CDR3 runs 13 residues. Germline values: CDR1 SQVTM, CDR2 ANQGSEA. J was trimmed by 4 bases and V by 5 bases; bases with no gene match: 6. This CDR3 reads CSVKTGAGYGYTF. CDR3 coding DNA: TGCAGCGTTAAGACAGGGGCAGGCTATGGCTACACCTTC.

The rearrangement joins TRBV20-1 to TRBJ2-2; D is possibly TRBD2 (5 bases). Trimming cost V 0 bases and J 3 bases, with 11 bases left between them. This CDR3 is built from 15 residues. From germline, CDR1 is DFQATT and CDR2 SNEGSKA (reference sequence). As DNA, the CDR3 is TGCAGTGCTAGAGATCTCCGGGAACACACCGGGGAGCTGTTTTTT. As protein: CSARDLREHTGELFF.